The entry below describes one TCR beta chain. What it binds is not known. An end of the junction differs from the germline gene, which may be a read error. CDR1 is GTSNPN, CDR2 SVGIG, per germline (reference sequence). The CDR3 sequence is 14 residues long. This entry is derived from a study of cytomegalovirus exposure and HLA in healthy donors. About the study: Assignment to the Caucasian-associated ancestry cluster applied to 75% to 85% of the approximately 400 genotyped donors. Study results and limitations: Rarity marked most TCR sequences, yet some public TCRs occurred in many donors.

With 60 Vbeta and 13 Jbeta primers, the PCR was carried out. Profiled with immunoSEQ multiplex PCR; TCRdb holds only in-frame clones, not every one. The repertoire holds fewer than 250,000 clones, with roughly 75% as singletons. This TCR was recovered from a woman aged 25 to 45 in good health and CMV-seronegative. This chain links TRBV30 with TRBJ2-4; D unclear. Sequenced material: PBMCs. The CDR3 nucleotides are TGTGCCTGGAGTACTCGGCAGGCCAAAAACATTCAGTACTTT. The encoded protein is CAWSTRQAKNIQYF.